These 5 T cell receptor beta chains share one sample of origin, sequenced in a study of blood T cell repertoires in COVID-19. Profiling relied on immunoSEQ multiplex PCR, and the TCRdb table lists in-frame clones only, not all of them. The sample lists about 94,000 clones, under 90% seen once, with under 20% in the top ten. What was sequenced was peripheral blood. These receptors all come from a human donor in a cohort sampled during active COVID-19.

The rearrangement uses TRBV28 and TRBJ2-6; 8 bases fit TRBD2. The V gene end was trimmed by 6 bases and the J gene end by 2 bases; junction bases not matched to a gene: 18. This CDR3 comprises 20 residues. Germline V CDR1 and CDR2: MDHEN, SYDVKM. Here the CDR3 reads CASSLKRGFSTLAGANVLTF. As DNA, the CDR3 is TGTGCCAGCAGCTTAAAGCGGGGGTTCTCAACGCTAGCTGGGGCCAACGTCCTGACTTTC.

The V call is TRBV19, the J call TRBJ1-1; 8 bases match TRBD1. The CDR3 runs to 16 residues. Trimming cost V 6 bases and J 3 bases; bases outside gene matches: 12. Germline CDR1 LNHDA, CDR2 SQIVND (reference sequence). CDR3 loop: CASRSILTGGDTEAFF. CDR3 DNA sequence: TGTGCCAGTAGGTCTATCCTCACAGGGGGGGACACTGAAGCTTTCTTT. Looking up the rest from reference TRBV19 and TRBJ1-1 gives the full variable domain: DGGITQSPKYLFRKEGQNVTLSCEQNLNHDAMYWYRQDPGQGLRLIYYSQIVNDFQKGDIAEGYSVSREKKESFPLTVTSAQKNPTAFYLCASRSILTGGDTEAFFGQGTRLTVV.

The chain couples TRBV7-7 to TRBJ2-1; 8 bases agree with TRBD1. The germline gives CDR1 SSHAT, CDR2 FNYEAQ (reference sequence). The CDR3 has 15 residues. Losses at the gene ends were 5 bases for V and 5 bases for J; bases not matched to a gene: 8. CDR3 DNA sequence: TGTGCCAGCAGCGCCGGACAGGGCCCCCACAATGAGCAGTTCTTC. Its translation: CASSAGQGPHNEQFF.

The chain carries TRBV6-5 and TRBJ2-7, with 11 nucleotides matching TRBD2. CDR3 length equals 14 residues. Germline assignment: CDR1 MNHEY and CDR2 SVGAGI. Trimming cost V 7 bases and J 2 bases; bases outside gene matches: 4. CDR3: CASKGTSGAYEQYF. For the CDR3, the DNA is TGTGCCAGCAAAGGGACTAGCGGAGCCTACGAGCAGTACTTC.

CDR3 loop: CAVSRDKDSYEQYF. In DNA, the CDR3 is TGTGCCGTTTCCCGGGACAAGGACTCCTACGAGCAGTACTTC. This chain uses TRBV19 with TRBJ2-7, with D tentatively TRBD1 (6 bases). Germline V lookup: CDR1 LNHDA, CDR2 SQIVND (reference sequence). The CDR3 sequence is 14 residues long. Trimming removed 11 bases from V and 0 bases from J, with 17 bases in between.